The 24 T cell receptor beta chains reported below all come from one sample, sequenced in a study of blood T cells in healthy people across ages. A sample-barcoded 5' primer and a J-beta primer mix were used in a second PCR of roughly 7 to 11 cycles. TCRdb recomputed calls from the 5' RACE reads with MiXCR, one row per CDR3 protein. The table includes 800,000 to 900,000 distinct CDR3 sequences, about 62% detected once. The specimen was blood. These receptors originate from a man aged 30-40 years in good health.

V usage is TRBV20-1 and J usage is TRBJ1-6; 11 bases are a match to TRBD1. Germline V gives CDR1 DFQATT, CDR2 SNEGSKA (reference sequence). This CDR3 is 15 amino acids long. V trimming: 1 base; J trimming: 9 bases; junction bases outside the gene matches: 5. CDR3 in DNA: TGCAGTGCTAGAGGGTGGGGGACAGGGGGTTCACCCCTCCACTTT. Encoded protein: CSARGWGTGGSPLHF.

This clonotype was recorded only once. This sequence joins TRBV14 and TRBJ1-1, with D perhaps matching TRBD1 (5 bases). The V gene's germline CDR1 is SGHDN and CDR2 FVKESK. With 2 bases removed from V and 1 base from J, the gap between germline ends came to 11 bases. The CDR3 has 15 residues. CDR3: CASSQTRGGNTEAFF. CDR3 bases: TGTGCCAGCAGCCAAACGAGGGGCGGGAACACTGAAGCTTTCTTT.

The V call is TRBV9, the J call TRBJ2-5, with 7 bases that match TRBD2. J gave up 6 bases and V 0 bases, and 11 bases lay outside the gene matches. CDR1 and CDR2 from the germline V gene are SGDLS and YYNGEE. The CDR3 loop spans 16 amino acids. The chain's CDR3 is CASSVDGRGRGQTQYF. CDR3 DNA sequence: TGTGCCAGCAGCGTAGATGGGAGAGGGAGGGGACAGACCCAGTACTTC. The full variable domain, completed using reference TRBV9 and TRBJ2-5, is DSGVTQTPKHLITATGQRVTLRCSPRSGDLSVYWYQQSLDQGLQFLIQYYNGEERAKGNILERFSAQQFPDLHSELNLSSLELGDSALYFCASSVDGRGRGQTQYFGPGTRLLVL.

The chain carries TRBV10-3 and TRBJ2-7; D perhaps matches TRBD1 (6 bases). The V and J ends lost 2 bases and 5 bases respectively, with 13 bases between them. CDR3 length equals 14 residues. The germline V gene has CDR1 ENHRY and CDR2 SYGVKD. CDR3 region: CAISETDRRHEQYF. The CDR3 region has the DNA TGTGCCATCAGTGAGACGGACAGACGTCACGAGCAGTACTTC.

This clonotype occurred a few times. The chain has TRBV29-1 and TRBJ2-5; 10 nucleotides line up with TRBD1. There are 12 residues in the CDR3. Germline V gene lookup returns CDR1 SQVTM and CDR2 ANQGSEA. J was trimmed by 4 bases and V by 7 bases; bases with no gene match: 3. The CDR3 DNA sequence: TGCAGCGATAGGACAGGGGGAGAGACCCAGTACTTC. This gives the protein CSDRTGGETQYF.

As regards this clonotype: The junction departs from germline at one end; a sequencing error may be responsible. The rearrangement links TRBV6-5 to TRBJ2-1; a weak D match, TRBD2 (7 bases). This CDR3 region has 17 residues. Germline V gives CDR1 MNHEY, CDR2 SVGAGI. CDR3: CACSYPGGRGRRNEQFF. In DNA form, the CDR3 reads TGTGCCTGCAGTTACCCCGGTGGGCGGGGGCGACGCAATGAGCAGTTCTTC.

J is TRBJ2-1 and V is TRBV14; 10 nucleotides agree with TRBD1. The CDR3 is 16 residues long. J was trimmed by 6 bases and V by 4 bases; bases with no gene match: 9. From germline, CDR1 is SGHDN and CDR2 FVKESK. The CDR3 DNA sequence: TGTGCCAGCAGCCGCCCCGGGACAGGGGTATTCAATGAGCAGTTCTTC. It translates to CASSRPGTGVFNEQFF.

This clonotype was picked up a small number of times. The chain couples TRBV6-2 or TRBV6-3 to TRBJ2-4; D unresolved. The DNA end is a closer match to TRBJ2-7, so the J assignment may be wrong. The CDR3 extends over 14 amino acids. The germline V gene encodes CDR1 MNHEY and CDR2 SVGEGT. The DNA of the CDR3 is TGTGCCAGCAATGGGGTTAAGACCCTCTACGAGCAGTACTTC. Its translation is CASNGVKTLYEQYF.

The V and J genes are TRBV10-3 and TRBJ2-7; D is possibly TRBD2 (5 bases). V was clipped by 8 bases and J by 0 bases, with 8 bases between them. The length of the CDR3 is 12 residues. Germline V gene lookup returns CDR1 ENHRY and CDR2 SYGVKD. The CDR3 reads CAIGGNSYEQYF. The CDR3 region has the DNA TGTGCCATCGGAGGCAACTCCTACGAGCAGTACTTC.

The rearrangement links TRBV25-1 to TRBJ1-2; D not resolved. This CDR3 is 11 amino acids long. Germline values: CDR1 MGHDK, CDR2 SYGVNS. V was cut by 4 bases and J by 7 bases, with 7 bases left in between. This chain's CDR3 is CASSVPSGYTF. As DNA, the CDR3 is TGTGCCAGCAGTGTTCCATCTGGCTACACCTTC.

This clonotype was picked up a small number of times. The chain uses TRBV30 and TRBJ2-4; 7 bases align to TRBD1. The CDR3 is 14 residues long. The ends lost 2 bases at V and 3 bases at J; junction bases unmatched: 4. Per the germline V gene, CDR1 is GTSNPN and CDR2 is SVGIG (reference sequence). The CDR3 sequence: CAWSTRDSKNIQYF. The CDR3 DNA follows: TGTGCCTGGAGTACGAGGGACAGCAAAAACATTCAGTACTTC.

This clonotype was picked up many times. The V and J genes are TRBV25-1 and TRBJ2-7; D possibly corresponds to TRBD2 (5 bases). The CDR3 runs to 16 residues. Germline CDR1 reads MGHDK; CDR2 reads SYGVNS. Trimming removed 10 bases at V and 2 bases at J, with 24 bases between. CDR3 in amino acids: CATKRIKISGPYEQYF. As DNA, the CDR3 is TGTGCCACAAAAAGGATAAAAATCAGCGGCCCCTACGAGCAGTACTTC.

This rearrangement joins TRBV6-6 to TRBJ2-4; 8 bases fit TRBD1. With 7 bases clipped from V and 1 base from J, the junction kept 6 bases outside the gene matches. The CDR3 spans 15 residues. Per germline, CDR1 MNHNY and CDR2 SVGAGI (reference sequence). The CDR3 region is CASNLDRGAKNIQYF. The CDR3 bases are TGTGCCAGCAACCTAGACAGGGGTGCCAAAAACATTCAGTACTTC.

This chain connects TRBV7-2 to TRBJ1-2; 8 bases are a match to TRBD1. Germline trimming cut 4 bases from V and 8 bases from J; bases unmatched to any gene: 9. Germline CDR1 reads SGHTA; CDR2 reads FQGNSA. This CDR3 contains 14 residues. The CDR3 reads CASSWRDRREGYTF. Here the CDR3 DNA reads TGTGCCAGCAGCTGGAGGGACAGGCGGGAGGGCTACACCTTC. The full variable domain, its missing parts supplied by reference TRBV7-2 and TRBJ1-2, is GAGVSQSPSNKVTEKGKDVELRCDPISGHTALYWYRQSLGQGLEFLIYFQGNSAPDKSGLPSDRFSAERTGGSVSTLTIQRTQQEDSAVYLCASSWRDRREGYTFGSGTRLTVV.

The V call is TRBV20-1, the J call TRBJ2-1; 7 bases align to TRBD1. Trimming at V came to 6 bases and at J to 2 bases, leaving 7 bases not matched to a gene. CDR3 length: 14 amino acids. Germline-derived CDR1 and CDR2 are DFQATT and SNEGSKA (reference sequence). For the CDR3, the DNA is TGCAGTGCCCCGGGACAGTCTCCCTACAATGAGCAGTTCTTC. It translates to CSAPGQSPYNEQFF.

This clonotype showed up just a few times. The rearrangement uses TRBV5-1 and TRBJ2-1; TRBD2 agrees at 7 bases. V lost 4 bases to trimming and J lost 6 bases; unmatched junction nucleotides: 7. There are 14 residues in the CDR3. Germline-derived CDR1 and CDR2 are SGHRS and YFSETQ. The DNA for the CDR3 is TGCGCCAGCAGCATAAGGGGCGGGGGCAATGAGCAGTTCTTC. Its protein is CASSIRGGGNEQFF.

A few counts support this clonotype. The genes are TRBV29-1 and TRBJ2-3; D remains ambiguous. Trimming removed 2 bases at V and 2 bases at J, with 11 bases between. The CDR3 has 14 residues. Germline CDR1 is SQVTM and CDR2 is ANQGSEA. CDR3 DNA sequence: TGCAGCGTTGAAAAATCTGCGCCCACAGATACGCAGTATTTT. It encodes CSVEKSAPTDTQYF.

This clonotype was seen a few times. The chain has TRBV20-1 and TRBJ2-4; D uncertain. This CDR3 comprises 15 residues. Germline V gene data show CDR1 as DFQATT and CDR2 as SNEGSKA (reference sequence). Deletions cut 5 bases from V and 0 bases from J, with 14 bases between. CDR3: CSAPLGRLAKNIQYF. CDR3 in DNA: TGCAGTGCTCCCCTAGGCCGGCTAGCCAAAAACATTCAGTACTTC.

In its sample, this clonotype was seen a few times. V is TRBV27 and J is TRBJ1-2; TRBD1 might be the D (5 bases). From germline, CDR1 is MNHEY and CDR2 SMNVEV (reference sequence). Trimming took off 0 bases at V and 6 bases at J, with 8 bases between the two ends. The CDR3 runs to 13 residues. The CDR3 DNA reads TGTGCCAGCAGTTTATCAGGGGTCCATGGCTACACCTTC. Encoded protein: CASSLSGVHGYTF.

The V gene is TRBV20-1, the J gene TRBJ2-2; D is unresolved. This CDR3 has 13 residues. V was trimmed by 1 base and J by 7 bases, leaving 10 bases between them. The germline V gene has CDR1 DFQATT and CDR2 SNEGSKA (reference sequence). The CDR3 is CSARAGRGGELFF. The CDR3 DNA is TGCAGTGCTAGAGCGGGCCGAGGCGGGGAGCTGTTTTTT.

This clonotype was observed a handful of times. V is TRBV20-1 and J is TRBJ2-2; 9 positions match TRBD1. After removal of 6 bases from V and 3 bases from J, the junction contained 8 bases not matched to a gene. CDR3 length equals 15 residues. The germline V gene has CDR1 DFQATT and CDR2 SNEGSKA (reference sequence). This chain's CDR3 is CSASGTGSDTGELFF. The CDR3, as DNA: TGCAGTGCCTCCGGGACAGGGTCGGACACCGGGGAGCTGTTTTTT.

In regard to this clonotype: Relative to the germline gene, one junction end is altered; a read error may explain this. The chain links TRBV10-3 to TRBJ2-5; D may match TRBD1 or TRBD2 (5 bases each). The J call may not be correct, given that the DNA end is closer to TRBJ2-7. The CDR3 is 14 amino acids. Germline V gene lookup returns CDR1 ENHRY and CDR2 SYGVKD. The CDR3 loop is CASTRGYTSCEQYF. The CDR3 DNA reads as TGTGCCTCGACGAGGGGTTACACCTCCTGCGAGCAGTACTTC.

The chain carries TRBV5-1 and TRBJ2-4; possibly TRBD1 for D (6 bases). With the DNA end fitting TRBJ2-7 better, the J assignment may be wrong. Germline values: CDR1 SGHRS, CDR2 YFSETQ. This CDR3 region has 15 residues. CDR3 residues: CASSLRGTGEVEQYF. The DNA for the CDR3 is TGCGCCAGCAGCTTGAGGGGGACGGGCGAGGTCGAGCAGTACTTC.

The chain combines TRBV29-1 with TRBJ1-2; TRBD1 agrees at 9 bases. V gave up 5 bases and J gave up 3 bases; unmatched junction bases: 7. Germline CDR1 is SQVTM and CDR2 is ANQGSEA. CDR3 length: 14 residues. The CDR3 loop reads CSVPGTGKHYGYTF. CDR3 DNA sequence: TGCAGCGTTCCGGGGACAGGGAAGCACTATGGCTACACCTTC.